This TCR beta chain was retrieved from a study of T cell repertoires in cytomegalovirus infection. V trimming: 5 bases; J trimming: 2 bases; junction bases outside the gene matches: 1. Germline CDR1 reads MNHEY; CDR2 reads SVGAGI. The CDR3 has 13 residues. This clonotype was seen only a few times. TCRdb redid the calling of the reads with MiXCR, one entry per CDR3 protein. The repertoire holds 150,000 to 200,000 distinct CDR3 sequences, with roughly 28% as singletons. V is TRBV6-5 and J is TRBJ1-2, with 8 bases lining up with TRBD1. This clonotype was sampled from a human donor in good health (CMV status not recorded). Some clones in this sample may be carry-over from other donors' samples. Sequencing used PBMCs. Here the CDR3 reads CASSRDRNYGYTF. DNA of the CDR3: TGTGCCAGCAGTCGGGACAGGAACTATGGCTACACCTTC.